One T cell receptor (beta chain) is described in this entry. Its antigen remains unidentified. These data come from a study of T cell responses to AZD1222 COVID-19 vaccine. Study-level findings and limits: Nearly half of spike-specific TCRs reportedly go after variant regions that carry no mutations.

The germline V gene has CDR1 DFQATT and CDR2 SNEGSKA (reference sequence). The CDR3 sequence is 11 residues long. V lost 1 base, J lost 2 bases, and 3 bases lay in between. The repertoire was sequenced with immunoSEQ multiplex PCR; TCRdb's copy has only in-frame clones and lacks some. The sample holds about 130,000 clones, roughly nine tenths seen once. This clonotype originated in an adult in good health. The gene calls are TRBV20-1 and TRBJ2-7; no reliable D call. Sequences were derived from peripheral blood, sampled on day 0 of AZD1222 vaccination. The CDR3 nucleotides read TGCAGTGCTAGAGGGGCCTACGAGCAGTACTTC. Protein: CSARGAYEQYF.